This passage covers 29 T cell receptor beta chains from one sample sequenced in a study of blood T cells in healthy people across ages. The authors ran a second PCR of about 7 to 11 cycles using a sample-barcoded 5' primer and a J-beta primer mix. TCRdb passed the 5' RACE reads through MiXCR, listing each CDR3 protein once. The sample has hundreds of thousands of distinct CDR3 sequences; approximately 53% are singletons. Sequencing was carried out using blood. These receptors came from a middle-aged man in good health.

The chain's CDR3 is CASSESRGTGEQYF. CDR3 bases: TGTGCCAGCAGTGAATCGAGAGGGACAGGGGAGCAGTACTTC. The rearrangement joins TRBV6-1 to TRBJ2-7; 9 bases align to TRBD1. CDR1 and CDR2 (germline): MNHNS, SASEGT. J lost 7 bases, V lost 2 bases, and 6 bases had no gene match. There are 14 residues in the CDR3.

The V and J genes are TRBV7-2 and TRBJ2-3, with 11 bases identical to TRBD2. Germline V gene sequence: CDR1 SGHTA, CDR2 FQGNSA. Unmatched junction bases numbered 7, after V lost 2 bases and J lost 0 bases. The CDR3 spans 18 residues. CDR3 in amino acids: CASSLMTSGAPSTDTQYF. The CDR3 DNA follows: TGTGCCAGCAGCTTAATGACTAGCGGGGCGCCTAGCACAGATACGCAGTATTTT. The full variable domain, with the rest looked up from reference TRBV7-2 and TRBJ2-3, is GAGVSQSPSNKVTEKGKDVELRCDPISGHTALYWYRQSLGQGLEFLIYFQGNSAPDKSGLPSDRFSAERTGGSVSTLTIQRTQQEDSAVYLCASSLMTSGAPSTDTQYFGPGTRLTVL.

V and J are TRBV28 and TRBJ2-3, with D possibly matching TRBD1 (5 bases). This CDR3 is 12 amino acids long. CDR1 and CDR2 from the germline V gene are MDHEN and SYDVKM. The V end lost 5 bases, the J end lost 13 bases, and 16 bases lay between the germline ends. The CDR3 sequence: CASSPPEGVEYF. The CDR3 DNA sequence: TGTGCCAGCAGTCCACCCGAAGGGGTAGAGTATTTT.

The CDR3 reads CSAGLAGGSQETQYF. CDR3 bases: TGCAGTGCTGGGTTAGCGGGAGGGAGCCAAGAGACCCAGTACTTC. The chain uses TRBV20-1 and TRBJ2-5; 11 nucleotides align to TRBD2. The germline V gene encodes CDR1 DFQATT and CDR2 SNEGSKA (reference sequence). V was pared by 5 bases and J by 1 base, with 6 bases of the junction left unmatched. This CDR3 spans 15 amino acids.

This clonotype has more than one count but fewer than ten. The genes are TRBV27 and TRBJ2-3; D ambiguous. Trimming took off 5 bases at V and 6 bases at J, with 12 bases between the two ends. The CDR3 extends over 13 amino acids. Germline V gene lookup returns CDR1 MNHEY and CDR2 SMNVEV (reference sequence). CDR3 coding DNA: TGTGCCAGCAGTCCTTTTAGTCCGGATACGCAGTATTTT. Translated, it gives CASSPFSPDTQYF.

This rearrangement joins TRBV20-1 to TRBJ1-2; a possible D gene is TRBD1 (6 bases). Germline V gene data show CDR1 as DFQATT and CDR2 as SNEGSKA (reference sequence). V dropped 4 bases and J dropped 2 bases, with 11 bases sitting between them. This CDR3 has 13 residues. The CDR3 DNA reads as TGCAGTGCTAAACAGGGACAAAACTATGGCTACACCTTC. Protein sequence: CSAKQGQNYGYTF.

This chain connects TRBV3-1 to TRBJ2-4, with D possibly called TRBD1 or TRBD2 (6 bases each). The end of the DNA aligns better with TRBJ2-7, so the J call may be wrong. The CDR3 is 15 amino acids. Germline loops: CDR1 LGHDT, CDR2 YNNKEL (reference sequence). CDR3 in amino acids: CASSQTAWGAHEQYF. The CDR3 region has the DNA TGTGCCAGCAGCCAGACCGCGTGGGGGGCTCACGAGCAGTACTTC.

The table lists this clonotype with a count of one. This CDR3 is CASSQALGQGAYNEQYF. In DNA, the CDR3 is TGTGCCAGCAGCCAAGCCCTAGGACAGGGGGCCTACAATGAGCAGTACTTC. V usage is TRBV14 and J usage is TRBJ2-5, with 11 bases that match TRBD1. The CDR3 spans 17 residues. Germline assignment: CDR1 SGHDN and CDR2 FVKESK. The trim removed 1 base at V and 11 bases at J, leaving 15 bases unmatched.

The chain couples TRBV2 to TRBJ2-4; 8 nucleotides line up with TRBD1. Matching the DNA end better, TRBJ2-7 makes the J call doubtful. This CDR3 spans 16 amino acids. Germline V CDR1 and CDR2: SNHLY, FYNNEI. The CDR3 is CASSGVSGTGLYEQYF. CDR3 sequence (DNA): TGTGCCAGCAGTGGTGTTTCTGGGACAGGCCTCTACGAGCAGTACTTC.

The chain is built from TRBV6-4 and TRBJ1-2; perhaps TRBD1 as D (6 bases). Germline V gene lookup returns CDR1 MRHNA and CDR2 SNTAGT. V was shortened by 2 bases and J by 6 bases, with 13 bases between the two germline ends. The CDR3 is 14 residues long. Here the CDR3 DNA reads TGTGCCAGCAGTGACGCGCCGGGGGCGCATGGCTACACCTTC. Its protein is CASSDAPGAHGYTF.

The J gene is TRBJ2-3, the V gene TRBV4-1, with 13 positions matching TRBD2. The CDR3 is made up of 18 amino acids. Germline V gene data show CDR1 as MGHRA and CDR2 as YSYEKL. Trimming cost V 3 bases and J 1 base; bases outside gene matches: 7. CDR3: CASSHPGLAGVGTDTQYF. CDR3 nucleotides: TGCGCCAGCAGCCACCCCGGACTAGCGGGAGTAGGCACAGATACGCAGTATTTT.

The V call is TRBV3-1, the J call TRBJ1-3; D unclear. CDR1 is LGHDT and CDR2 is YNNKEL in the germline V gene (reference sequence). The V gene lost 6 bases and the J gene lost 9 bases, with 21 bases spanning the gap. This CDR3 is built from 15 residues. This chain's CDR3 is CASSPTVSGESTIYF. In nucleotides, the CDR3 is TGTGCCAGCAGTCCAACTGTGTCAGGAGAGAGCACCATATATTTT.

The chain employs TRBV2 and TRBJ2-3; D is uncertain. Trimming took off 6 bases at V and 6 bases at J, with 13 bases between the two ends. The CDR3 extends over 13 amino acids. Germline V CDR1 and CDR2: SNHLY, FYNNEI. The CDR3 region has the DNA TGTGCCAGCAGCCCCACTCCGGAGGATACGCAGTATTTT. Amino acids: CASSPTPEDTQYF. The variable domain in full, completed from reference TRBV2 and TRBJ2-3, reads EPEVTQTPSHQVTQMGQEVILRCVPISNHLYFYWYRQILGQKVEFLVSFYNNEISEKSEIFDDQFSVERPDGSNFTLKIRSTKLEDSAMYFCASSPTPEDTQYFGPGTRLTVL.

The V gene is TRBV9, the J gene TRBJ1-4; D is uncertain. CDR1 is SGDLS and CDR2 is YYNGEE in the germline V gene. Trimming removed 3 bases from V and 0 bases from J, with 9 bases in between. The CDR3 consists of 15 residues. The CDR3: CASSGVGTTNEKLFF. CDR3 in DNA: TGTGCCAGCAGCGGAGTGGGGACAACTAATGAAAAACTGTTTTTT. Drawing the rest from reference TRBV9 and TRBJ1-4, the complete variable domain is DSGVTQTPKHLITATGQRVTLRCSPRSGDLSVYWYQQSLDQGLQFLIQYYNGEERAKGNILERFSAQQFPDLHSELNLSSLELGDSALYFCASSGVGTTNEKLFFGSGTQLSVL.

The chain couples TRBV5-1 to TRBJ2-1; 9 positions match TRBD2. Germline CDR1 SGHRS, CDR2 YFSETQ. The V segment lost 6 bases and the J segment 6 bases; nucleotides outside the gene matches: 7. This CDR3 region has 14 residues. CDR3 sequence (DNA): TGCGCCAGCATTTCCAGCGGGAGGCCCAATGAGCAGTTCTTC. Translation gives CASISSGRPNEQFF.

V usage is TRBV28 and J usage is TRBJ2-1; 7 bases align to TRBD1. This CDR3 is built from 15 residues. After removal of 3 bases from V and 4 bases from J, the junction contained 6 bases not matched to a gene. Looked up from germline, CDR1 is MDHEN and CDR2 is SYDVKM. The CDR3 DNA follows: TGTGCCAGCAGTTTTCAGACAGGGTTATACAATGAGCAGTTCTTC. Amino acids: CASSFQTGLYNEQFF.

The chain carries TRBV9 and TRBJ2-1, with TRBD2 matching 10 bases. The V segment lost 4 bases and the J segment 1 base; nucleotides outside the gene matches: 5. CDR3 length equals 16 residues. Germline V gives CDR1 SGDLS, CDR2 YYNGEE. The CDR3 DNA follows: TGTGCCAGCAGCATTCTAGCGGGAGTGTCCTACAATGAGCAGTTCTTC. It yields the protein CASSILAGVSYNEQFF.

The chain carries TRBV20-1 and TRBJ2-7; D ambiguous. Trimming stripped 5 bases from V and 0 bases from J, with 5 bases between. Germline CDR1 is DFQATT and CDR2 is SNEGSKA (reference sequence). This CDR3 has 11 amino acids. The CDR3 protein is CSARSSYEQYF. CDR3 nucleotide sequence: TGCAGTGCTCGCAGCTCCTACGAGCAGTACTTC.

The sample holds a few counts of this clonotype. This chain links TRBV20-1 with TRBJ2-1, with 10 nucleotides matching TRBD2. Looked up from germline, CDR1 is DFQATT and CDR2 is SNEGSKA (reference sequence). Losses at the gene ends were 0 bases for V and 2 bases for J; bases not matched to a gene: 4. CDR3 length equals 16 residues. The CDR3 region has the DNA TGCAGTGCTAGAGAGAATAGCGGGGGGACCTACAATGAGCAGTTCTTC. It is translated as CSARENSGGTYNEQFF.

For this clonotype: A much bigger clone sits one base away, suggesting this may be a read error. The rearrangement uses TRBV5-5 and TRBJ2-7; TRBD1 agrees at 8 bases. The CDR3 loop spans 14 amino acids. The germline V gene encodes CDR1 SGHKS and CDR2 YYEKEE (reference sequence). J gave up 5 bases and V 4 bases, and 8 bases lay outside the gene matches. CDR3 sequence (DNA): TGTGCCAGCAGCGTGGACAGGGTACGAAACGAGCAGTACTTC. Residues: CASSVDRVRNEQYF.

The chain couples TRBV2 to TRBJ2-5, with 8 bases fitting TRBD1. The V gene's germline CDR1 is SNHLY and CDR2 FYNNEI. The CDR3 loop spans 13 amino acids. The junction had 3 bases not matched to a gene; V was cut back by 4 bases and J by 5 bases. CDR3 amino acids: CASSAGGLETQYF. CDR3 nucleotide sequence: TGTGCCAGCAGTGCAGGGGGCCTTGAGACCCAGTACTTC.

This clonotype was seen ten or more times. This chain uses TRBV29-1 with TRBJ2-3; 7 nucleotides agree with TRBD2. There are 14 residues in the CDR3. Germline loops: CDR1 SQVTM, CDR2 ANQGSEA. This CDR3 is CSGGVGLAADTQYF. The CDR3 DNA sequence: TGCAGTGGAGGCGTTGGGCTAGCGGCTGATACGCAGTATTTT.

The chain recombines TRBV20-1 with TRBJ2-7; a weak D match, TRBD2 (6 bases). Germline V gives CDR1 DFQATT, CDR2 SNEGSKA (reference sequence). Trimming shortened V by 0 bases and J by 2 bases, and 11 bases separated the two germline ends. The CDR3 runs to 14 residues. CDR3 coding DNA: TGCAGTGCTAGAGATGCTAGCGAGGCCTACGAGCAGTACTTC. Encoded protein: CSARDASEAYEQYF.

Turning to this clonotype: It may be a read error: a sequence one base away is much more abundant. The chain recombines TRBV28 with TRBJ2-5; D ambiguous. CDR3 length: 11 residues. Germline V gene sequence: CDR1 MDHEN, CDR2 SYDVKM. CDR3 in amino acids: CARSFGGTQYF. The CDR3 coding sequence is TGTGCCCGCAGTTTCGGTGGGACCCAGTACTTC.

This chain connects TRBV16 to TRBJ2-5, with TRBD1 identical over 7 bases. The germline V gene encodes CDR1 KGHSY and CDR2 FQNENV. CDR3 length equals 14 residues. The V and J ends lost 1 base and 3 bases, in that order; junction bases with no gene match: 2. DNA for the CDR3: TGTGCCAGCAGCCAATTCGGGACAGAAGAGACCCAGTACTTC. Its protein is CASSQFGTEETQYF.

The V gene is TRBV27, the J gene TRBJ1-1, with a tentative D call TRBD1 (6 bases). The germline gives CDR1 MNHEY, CDR2 SMNVEV (reference sequence). Trimming pared 6 bases from V and 1 base from J, leaving 15 bases between. The CDR3 contains 15 residues. In DNA, the CDR3 is TGTGCCAGCAGGATACAGGGCAGCCCGAACACTGAAGCTTTCTTT. It encodes CASRIQGSPNTEAFF.

The V and J genes are TRBV18 and TRBJ2-4, with D possibly being TRBD1 (5 bases). The CDR3 loop spans 13 amino acids. CDR1 is KGHSH, CDR2 LQKENI, per germline. V gave up 4 bases and J gave up 1 base, with 5 bases separating them. CDR3 loop: CASSQGAKNIQYF. CDR3 DNA: TGTGCCAGCTCACAGGGGGCCAAAAACATTCAGTACTTC.

This chain joins TRBV7-2 and TRBJ2-2; TRBD2 agrees at 9 bases. From germline, CDR1 is SGHTA and CDR2 FQGNSA. Germline trimming cut 1 base from V and 7 bases from J; bases unmatched to any gene: 4. The CDR3 has 15 residues. CDR3 in DNA: TGTGCCAGCAGCTTAGATAGCGGGAGAGACGGGGAGCTGTTTTTT. Its translation is CASSLDSGRDGELFF.

This chain connects TRBV29-1 to TRBJ1-4, with TRBD1 matching over 11 bases. Germline loops: CDR1 SQVTM, CDR2 ANQGSEA. The CDR3 length is 17 residues. V lost 6 bases, J lost 0 bases, and 9 bases stayed unmatched. CDR3 coding DNA: TGCAGCGTGGACTCACCGGGACAGGGGGCAACTAATGAAAAACTGTTTTTT. This translates into CSVDSPGQGATNEKLFF.